This T cell receptor (beta chain) came from a study of T-cell memory formation after mild COVID-19. About the study: Each donor largely had its own TCR clusters.

Constant-segment primers and 5'RACE yielded cDNA libraries for TCR alpha and TCR beta, each carrying sample barcodes and UMIs. TCRdb used MiXCR to reprocess the 5' RACE reads, holding one entry per CDR3 protein. Altogether over 500,000 distinct CDR3 sequences are present, approximately 15% being singletons, with the ten largest covering roughly 7.8%. This clonotype was picked up many times. The CDR3 runs to 16 residues. V shed 6 bases and J 2 bases; nucleotides not matched to a gene: 10. Sequencing input: PBMCs or a T cell subset sorted from them (not recorded which). This TCR was recovered from an adult woman who had mild COVID-19 (a few samples of this study predate the infection). Cell type and time point are not known. V is TRBV12-3 or TRBV12-4 and J is TRBJ1-3; 7 bases align to TRBD1. CDR3 bases: TGTGCCAGCAGCCACGACAGGGTGGGAACTGGAAACACCATATATTTT. Its translation is CASSHDRVGTGNTIYF.